This T cell receptor (beta chain) was found in a study of beta chain features in type 1 diabetes. General study results and limits: Shorter TCRB CDR3s, moderately but significantly so, marked every one of the four CD4+ subsets in Type 1 diabetes patients.

Germline V lookup: CDR1 MNHNS, CDR2 SASEGT. The ends were cut back, 6 bases at V and 0 bases at J, with 8 bases in the middle. The CDR3 loop spans 13 amino acids. Expressed TCRB transcripts got sequenced, as all isolated RNA was reverse transcribed. The method was immunoSEQ multiplex PCR; TCRdb's version includes in-frame clones alone and lacks a portion of them. The sample carries approximately 730,000 clones, roughly an eighth recorded once. Comment on this clone: The antigen is not known.

This chain links TRBV6-1 with TRBJ1-1; D is undetermined. This receptor was identified in a young man with type 1 diabetes. Sequencing was carried out using naive CD4+ T cells from blood. The CDR3 DNA reads TGTGCCAGCAGCCCTGAGATGAACACTGAAGCTTTCTTT. It specifies CASSPEMNTEAFF.